The present T cell receptor (beta chain) was sequenced within a study of molecular identifiers for immune sequencing clone quantification. A word on this clonotype: Its target is not known. Germline and junction disagree at one end, which may indicate a read error.

Methods described previously, with TCR primers listed, were used for bulk TCR libraries. MiXCR, run by TCRdb on the PCR reads, gives a single entry per CDR3 protein. The sample consists of a few hundred thousand distinct CDR3 sequences, about a quarter of them appearing once. Points from the study as a whole: Spiked Jurkat TCR RNA from one cell was reportedly detectable among some 930,000 naive cells.

Naive CD8 library inputs spanned roughly 17,000 to 1,100,000 sorted cells and 10%, 30% or 50% RNA. The source of this sequence is a human donor in good health. Some libraries in this study had Jurkat cell RNA spiked in. Sequencing used naive CD8+ T cells from blood, with Jurkat cell RNA spiked in. Subset reported: FACS-sorted CD8+CD4-CCR7+CD45RA+ naive T cells.

The CDR3 protein is CAGSYGAANYGYTF. The CDR3 region has the DNA TGTGCCGGTAGTTACGGAGCAGCTAACTATGGCTACACCTTC. The chain links TRBV19 to TRBJ1-2; the D is unclear. CDR3 length equals 14 residues. The germline gives CDR1 LNHDA, CDR2 SQIVND (reference sequence).